The 21 T cell receptor beta chains below all came from one sample that was sequenced in a study of blood T cell repertoires in COVID-19. Clones were sequenced by immunoSEQ multiplex PCR, and TCRdb holds only the in-frame ones, with some missing. The table records 60,000 to 75,000 clones, 88% of them present only once. Material for sequencing was peripheral blood. The receptors here all came from a human donor in a cohort sampled during active COVID-19.

This chain links TRBV10-2 with TRBJ2-2, with 10 bases matching TRBD1. In germline, CDR1 is WSHSY, CDR2 SAAADI. Trimming at V came to 7 bases and at J to 6 bases, leaving 5 bases not matched to a gene. The CDR3 length is 14 residues. CDR3 sequence: CASKGTGAAGELFF. As DNA, the CDR3 is TGCGCCAGCAAGGGGACAGGGGCCGCCGGGGAGCTGTTTTTT.

In its sample, this clone was seen a few times. This chain connects TRBV19 to TRBJ2-2; 13 nucleotides align to TRBD2. Per the germline V gene, CDR1 is LNHDA and CDR2 is SQIVND (reference sequence). The CDR3 length is 19 residues. J was trimmed by 2 bases and V by 5 bases; bases with no gene match: 11. CDR3 nucleotides: TGTGCCAGTAGTCTTCGACTAGCGGGAGGAATTCTTAACACCGGGGAGCTGTTTTTT. It encodes CASSLRLAGGILNTGELFF.

The chain joins TRBV5-1 to TRBJ2-1; TRBD1 matches 7 bases. CDR1 and CDR2 from the germline V gene are SGHRS and YFSETQ. The length of the CDR3 is 14 residues. Unmatched junction bases numbered 5, after V lost 3 bases and J lost 5 bases. CDR3 DNA sequence: TGCGCCAGCAGCTCCGACAGGGCCAACAATGAGCAGTTCTTC. The encoded protein is CASSSDRANNEQFF.

The V call is TRBV9, the J call TRBJ2-5, with 11 bases matching TRBD2. With V trimmed by 0 bases and J by 6 bases, 4 bases remained unmatched. The CDR3 covers 15 residues. Germline loops: CDR1 SGDLS, CDR2 YYNGEE. CDR3 in DNA: TGTGCCAGCAGCGTAGCCTTAGCGGGGGGGCAGACCCAGTACTTC. This codes for CASSVALAGGQTQYF.

This clone was detected once. The chain has TRBV6-5 and TRBJ1-2; D perhaps matches TRBD1 (5 bases). This CDR3 comprises 14 residues. CDR1 and CDR2 (germline): MNHEY, SVGAGI. The V end lost 2 bases, the J end lost 6 bases, and 13 bases lay between the germline ends. The CDR3 protein is CASSYAGRTNGYTF. The CDR3 bases are TGTGCCAGCAGTTACGCTGGCAGGACAAATGGCTACACCTTC.

This chain connects TRBV28 to TRBJ2-3; TRBD2 agrees at 7 bases. The CDR3 runs 15 residues. CDR1 is MDHEN, CDR2 SYDVKM, per germline. Losses at the gene ends were 3 bases for V and 1 base for J; bases not matched to a gene: 4. The CDR3 DNA follows: TGTGCCAGCAGTTTCCCCAGCGGGGGCACAGATACGCAGTATTTT. This sequence encodes CASSFPSGGTDTQYF.

CDR3 loop: CASSQSSETTLTQYF. The CDR3 bases are TGTGCCAGCAGCCAATCTAGTGAGACTACCCTGACCCAGTACTTC. The chain is built from TRBV3-1 (or the pseudogene TRBV3-2) and TRBJ2-5, with D tentatively TRBD2 (5 bases). The CDR3 spans 15 residues. The germline gives CDR1 LGHDT, CDR2 YNNKEL (reference sequence). V lost 2 bases and J lost 7, with 17 bases in between.

The chain employs TRBV2 and TRBJ2-1; TRBD2 matches 10 bases. V dropped 8 bases and J dropped 5; count of bases not matched to a gene: 6. The CDR3 runs 14 residues. Germline V gene data show CDR1 as SNHLY and CDR2 as FYNNEI. The CDR3 nucleotides read TGTGCCAGCGAACCGGGACTAGCGAACAATGAGCAGTTCTTC. Its translation: CASEPGLANNEQFF.

The sample holds a few counts of this clone. The chain recombines TRBV7-8 with TRBJ2-7, with 15 nucleotides matching TRBD2. CDR1 and CDR2 (germline): SGHVS, FQNEAQ. The junction had 5 bases not matched to a gene; V was cut back by 5 bases and J by 9 bases. CDR3 length: 14 amino acids. The CDR3 here is CASSPRTSGRAQYF. Here the CDR3 DNA reads TGTGCCAGCAGCCCCCGGACTAGCGGGAGGGCGCAGTACTTC.

The gene calls are TRBV5-1 and TRBJ1-1; no clear D. CDR1 and CDR2 from the germline V gene are SGHRS and YFSETQ. Trimming took off 0 bases at V and 5 bases at J, with 11 bases between the two ends. The CDR3 runs 14 residues. Here the CDR3 DNA reads TGCGCCAGCAGCTTGGAGCCGGAGGGAACTGAAGCTTTCTTT. The encoded protein is CASSLEPEGTEAFF.

The V gene is TRBV6-2 or TRBV6-3, the J gene TRBJ1-5; D remains unclear. The CDR3 is made up of 16 amino acids. Germline V gene data show CDR1 as MNHEY and CDR2 as SVGEGT. Trimming removed 4 bases from V and 6 bases from J, with 19 bases in between. DNA for the CDR3: TGTGCCAGCAGTTCGAAACGGACGGCGGGAAGTCAGCCCCAGCATTTT. This gives the protein CASSSKRTAGSQPQHF.

J is TRBJ1-1 and V is TRBV6-5, with D perhaps matching TRBD1 (6 bases). Germline V CDR1 and CDR2: MNHEY, SVGAGI. The CDR3 has 14 residues. The V and J ends lost 5 bases and 11 bases respectively, with 21 bases between them. Written as DNA, the CDR3 is TGTGCCAGCAGTCAACGGGACCAGGGGCGTAGGGCTTTCTTT. Translation: CASSQRDQGRRAFF.

This chain joins TRBV6-5 and TRBJ2-7; D uncertain. V lost 6 bases and J 0 bases, leaving 12 bases between the germline ends. The CDR3 extends over 14 amino acids. Germline lookup yields CDR1 MNHEY and CDR2 SVGAGI. CDR3 nucleotide sequence: TGTGCCAGCAGACTCCTACCCAACTCCTACGAGCAGTACTTC. Amino acid sequence: CASRLLPNSYEQYF.

This sequence joins TRBV7-9 and TRBJ2-1; weak D call: TRBD2 (5 bases). V was shortened by 7 bases and J by 8 bases, with 18 bases between the two germline ends. This CDR3 spans 14 amino acids. Germline assignment: CDR1 SEHNR and CDR2 FQNEAQ (reference sequence). The CDR3 region has the DNA TGTGCCAGCACCCGAGAACTAGTTAGCGATGAGCAGTTCTTC. Amino acid sequence: CASTRELVSDEQFF. The full variable domain, rest sourced from reference TRBV7-9 and TRBJ2-1, is DTGVSQNPRHKITKRGQNVTFRCDPISEHNRLYWYRQTLGQGPEFLTYFQNEAQLEKSRLLSDRFSAERPKGSFSTLEIQRTEQGDSAMYLCASTRELVSDEQFFGPGTRLTVL.

This chain uses TRBV3-1 (or the pseudogene TRBV3-2) with TRBJ2-1; 9 nucleotides agree with TRBD1. Trimming at V came to 4 bases and at J to 9 bases, leaving 10 bases not matched to a gene. The germline CDR1 and CDR2 sequences are LGHDT and YNNKEL (reference sequence). The CDR3 is 15 residues long. The CDR3 DNA follows: TGTGCCAGCAGCCTGACCGGGACAGGGCTTGGTGAGCAGTTCTTC. It translates to CASSLTGTGLGEQFF.

This clone occurred a few times. This chain joins TRBV4-1 and TRBJ2-7, with 9 nucleotides matching TRBD2. Germline V CDR1 and CDR2: MGHRA, YSYEKL. With V trimmed by 0 bases and J by 3 bases, 6 bases remained unmatched. This CDR3 has 16 amino acids. CDR3 nucleotides: TGCGCCAGCAGCCAAGAAGGGATGACTAGCGGCTACGAGCAGTACTTC. Translated: CASSQEGMTSGYEQYF.

The rearrangement uses TRBV2 and TRBJ2-3; TRBD2 matches 13 bases. The CDR3 consists of 13 residues. CDR1 is SNHLY, CDR2 FYNNEI, per germline. The junction had 3 bases not matched to a gene; V was cut back by 11 bases and J by 4 bases. CDR3 region: CAGLAGEADTQYF. The CDR3, as DNA: TGTGCCGGACTAGCGGGAGAGGCAGATACGCAGTATTTT.

The genes are TRBV6-5 and TRBJ1-4; TRBD1 might be the D (6 bases). Germline CDR1 and CDR2: MNHEY and SVGAGI. The CDR3 has 13 amino acids. Trimming cost V 6 bases and J 7 bases, with 12 bases left between them. CDR3 DNA: TGTGCCAGCAGAGCACAAGGGGGTGAAAAACTGTTTTTT. Translated: CASRAQGGEKLFF.

This sequence joins TRBV9 and TRBJ2-7, with 7 bases matching TRBD1. Germline V gene data show CDR1 as SGDLS and CDR2 as YYNGEE. CDR3 length equals 15 residues. Trimming cost V 4 bases and J 1 base; bases outside gene matches: 8. CDR3 loop: CASSSQGHNSYEQYF. In DNA, the CDR3 is TGTGCCAGCAGCTCACAGGGGCACAATTCCTACGAGCAGTACTTC.

J is TRBJ2-5 and V is TRBV5-1, with D perhaps TRBD1 (6 bases). The length of the CDR3 is 15 residues. Germline CDR1 and CDR2: SGHRS and YFSETQ. Trimming took off 0 bases at V and 2 bases at J, with 11 bases between the two ends. For the CDR3, the DNA is TGCGCCAGCAGCTTGGATTGGGGGCAACAAGAGACCCAGTACTTC. Its protein product is CASSLDWGQQETQYF.

V gene TRBV11-3 combines with J gene TRBJ2-7, with a tentative D call TRBD2 (5 bases). There are 16 residues in the CDR3. Germline V gives CDR1 SGHNT, CDR2 YENEEA. V dropped 2 bases and J dropped 0 bases, with 14 bases sitting between them. The CDR3 coding sequence is TGTGCCAGCAGCTTAAAATCTAGCATGAGCTCCTACGAGCAGTACTTC. Residues: CASSLKSSMSSYEQYF.